A selection of T cell receptor beta chains follows, all from one sample in a study of blood T cell repertoires in COVID-19. The data were produced by immunoSEQ multiplex PCR, yet TCRdb's version contains in-frame clones alone and is incomplete. The data show fewer than 400,000 clones, 92% seen once. The sequenced sample was PBMCs or T cells enriched from blood (not recorded which). These receptors were taken from a woman aged 25-40 years who had recovered from COVID-19. Both conserved end residues are part of each CDR3.

j_call,v_call,cdr3_aa
TRBJ2-7,TRBV21-1,CASSPRDRGTPSSYEQYF
TRBJ2-3,TRBV9,CASSVGGGRAFTDTQYF
TRBJ1-3,TRBV28,CASSLPVSTIRNTIYF
TRBJ2-3,TRBV2,CASSVGLAGGTDTQYF
TRBJ2-6,TRBV7-2,CASRQRTSGANVLTF
TRBJ2-3,TRBV4-1,CASSQGLAGVTDTQYF
TRBJ2-7,TRBV28,CASSRPQGGYEQYF
TRBJ2-1,TRBV24-1,CATSEPDGSSYNEQFF
TRBJ2-3,TRBV5-1,CASSLLQGLDTQYF
TRBJ1-1,TRBV5-8,CASSLTDRNTEAFF
TRBJ2-5,TRBV2,CASSQGGLYQETQYF
TRBJ2-1,TRBV6-4,CASSDSFSSYNEQFF
TRBJ2-7,TRBV4-1,CASSQGNSQEQYF
TRBJ2-7,TRBV18,CASSPLTGANEQYF
TRBJ1-4,TRBV28,CASSLIRKGVNEKLFF
TRBJ1-1,TRBV2,CASSPRGNTEAFF
TRBJ2-7,TRBV28,CASSVGGMAIYEQYF
TRBJ2-1,TRBV11-3,CASGDVNNEQFF
TRBJ1-5,TRBV6-2/TRBV6-3,CASSFRDRYQPQHF
TRBJ2-2,TRBV6-2/TRBV6-3,CASSYLNTGELFF
TRBJ1-1,TRBV28,CASSAISQTLTEAFF
TRBJ1-4,TRBV28,CASTVGTDDEKLFF
TRBJ2-7,TRBV4-1,CASSQATSGAYEQYF
TRBJ1-4,TRBV28,CATRSRDIFEKLFF
TRBJ1-6,TRBV19,CASSIKATGADNSPLHF
TRBJ2-2,TRBV9,CASSVAPGQNLNTGELFF
TRBJ1-1,TRBV7-8,CASSLTQVDTEAFF
TRBJ1-4,TRBV6-2/TRBV6-3,CASSYRTGGYEKLFF
TRBJ1-1,TRBV9,CASGSENTEAFF
TRBJ1-2,TRBV29-1,CSVEDRDTNYGYTF
TRBJ2-1,TRBV2,CASSDELAGTSEQFF
TRBJ1-5,TRBV27,CASSLDRYSNQPQHF
TRBJ2-7,TRBV7-3,CASSPSGTSYEQYF
TRBJ2-5,TRBV18,CASSRQVQETQYF
TRBJ1-2,TRBV3-1/TRBV3-2,CASSQLSRDGYTF
TRBJ1-1,TRBV5-1,CASSFRGQGTEAFF
TRBJ2-3,TRBV6-5,CASSPGGIDTQYF
TRBJ1-6,TRBV28,CASKRVYNSPLHF
TRBJ1-5,TRBV28,CACNLGGTSNQPQHF
TRBJ2-2,TRBV27,CASSLDRLTGELFF
TRBJ2-5,TRBV6-5,CASSYQGFGLVETQYF
TRBJ1-1,TRBV3-1/TRBV3-2,CASSPVTGTNTEAFF
TRBJ1-4,TRBV28,CASSLTYNEKLFF
TRBJ2-7,TRBV6-5,CASTREHEQYF
TRBJ2-7,TRBV9,CASSPQPGQDYEQYF
TRBJ1-5,TRBV28,CASTQVGGTQPQHF
TRBJ2-7,TRBV6-5,CASRPTSGPYEQYF
TRBJ1-2,TRBV27,CASSFGQNYGYTF
TRBJ1-6,TRBV6-5,CASSYQGRDSPLHF
TRBJ1-2,TRBV30,CASSGGTYGYTF
TRBJ1-2,TRBV29-1,CSGAGTGDNYGYTF